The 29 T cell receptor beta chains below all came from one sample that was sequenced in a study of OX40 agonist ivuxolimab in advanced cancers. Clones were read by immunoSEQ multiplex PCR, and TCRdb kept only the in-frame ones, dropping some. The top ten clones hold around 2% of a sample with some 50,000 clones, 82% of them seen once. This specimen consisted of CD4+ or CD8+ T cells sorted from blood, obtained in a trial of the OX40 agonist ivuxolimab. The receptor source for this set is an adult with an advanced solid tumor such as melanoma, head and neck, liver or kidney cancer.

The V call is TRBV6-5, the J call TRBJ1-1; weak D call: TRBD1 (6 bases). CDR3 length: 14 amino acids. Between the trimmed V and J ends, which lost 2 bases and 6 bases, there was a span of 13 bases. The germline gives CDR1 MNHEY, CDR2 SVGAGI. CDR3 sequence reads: CASSYTIQGSEAFF. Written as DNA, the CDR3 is TGTGCCAGCAGTTACACCATACAGGGTTCTGAAGCTTTCTTT.

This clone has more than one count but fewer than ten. CDR3 sequence: CASSSLVAGYTNTGELFF. The CDR3 DNA is TGTGCCAGCTCAAGTCTAGTGGCAGGGTATACGAACACCGGGGAGCTGTTTTTT. This chain links TRBV18 with TRBJ2-2; tentatively, D is TRBD1 (5 bases). Germline CDR1 reads KGHSH; CDR2 reads LQKENI. V dropped 5 bases and J dropped 0 bases, with 19 bases sitting between them. This CDR3 spans 18 amino acids.

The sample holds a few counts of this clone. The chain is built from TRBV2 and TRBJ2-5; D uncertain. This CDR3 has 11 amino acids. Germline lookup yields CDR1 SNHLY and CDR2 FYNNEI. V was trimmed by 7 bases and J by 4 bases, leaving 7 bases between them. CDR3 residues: CASTLGETQYF. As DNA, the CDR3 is TGTGCCAGCACCCTGGGAGAGACCCAGTACTTC.

CDR3 bases: TGCGCCAGCAGCCCGTGGTGGCGGGACGAGCAGTACTTC. Translation gives CASSPWWRDEQYF. V gene TRBV5-1 combines with J gene TRBJ2-7; perhaps TRBD2 as D (5 bases). Trimming left V 4 bases short and J 5 bases short, with 13 bases between. Per the germline V gene, CDR1 is SGHRS and CDR2 is YFSETQ. The CDR3 totals 13 residues.

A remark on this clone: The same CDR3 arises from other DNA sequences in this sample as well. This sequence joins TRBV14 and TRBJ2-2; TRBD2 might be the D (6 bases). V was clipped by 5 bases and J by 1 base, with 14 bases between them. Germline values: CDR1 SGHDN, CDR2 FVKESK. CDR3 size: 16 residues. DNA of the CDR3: TGTGCCAGCAGCTTAATGACGGGACTGAACACCGGGGAGCTGTTTTTT. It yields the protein CASSLMTGLNTGELFF.

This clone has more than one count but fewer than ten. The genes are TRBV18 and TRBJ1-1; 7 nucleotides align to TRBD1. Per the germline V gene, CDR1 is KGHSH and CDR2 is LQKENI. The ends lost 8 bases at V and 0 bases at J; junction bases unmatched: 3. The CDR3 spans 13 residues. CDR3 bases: TGTGCCAGCCTCGGGACAGTGAACACTGAAGCTTTCTTT. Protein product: CASLGTVNTEAFF.

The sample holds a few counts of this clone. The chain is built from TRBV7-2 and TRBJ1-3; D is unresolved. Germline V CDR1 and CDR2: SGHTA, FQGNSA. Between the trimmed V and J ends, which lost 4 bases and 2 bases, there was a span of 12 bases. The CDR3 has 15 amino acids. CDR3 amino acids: CASSSSPNPGNTIYF. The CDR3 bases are TGTGCCAGCAGCTCGAGTCCTAACCCTGGAAACACCATATATTTT.

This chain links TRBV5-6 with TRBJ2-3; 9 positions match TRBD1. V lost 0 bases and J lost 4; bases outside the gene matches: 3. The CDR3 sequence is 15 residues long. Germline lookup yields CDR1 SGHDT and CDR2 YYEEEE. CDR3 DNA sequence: TGTGCCAGCAGCTTGGTGGACAGGGGAGCAGATACGCAGTATTTT. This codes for CASSLVDRGADTQYF.

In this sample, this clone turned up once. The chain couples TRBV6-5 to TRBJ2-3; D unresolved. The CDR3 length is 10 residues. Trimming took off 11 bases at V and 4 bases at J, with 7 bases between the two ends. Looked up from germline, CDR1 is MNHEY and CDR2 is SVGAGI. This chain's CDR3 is CAADADTQYF. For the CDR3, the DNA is TGTGCCGCCGACGCAGATACGCAGTATTTT.

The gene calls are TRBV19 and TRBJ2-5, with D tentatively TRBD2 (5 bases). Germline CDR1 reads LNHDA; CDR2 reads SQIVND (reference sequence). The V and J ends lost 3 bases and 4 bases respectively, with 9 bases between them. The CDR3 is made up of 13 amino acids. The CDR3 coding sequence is TGTGCCAGTAGTATTGAGGGCTCAGAGACCCAGTACTTC. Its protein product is CASSIEGSETQYF.

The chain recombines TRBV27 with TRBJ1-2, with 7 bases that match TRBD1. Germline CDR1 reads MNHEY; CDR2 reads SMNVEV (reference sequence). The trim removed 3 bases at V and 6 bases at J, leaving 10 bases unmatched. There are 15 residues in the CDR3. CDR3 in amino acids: CASSFLQGLRNGYTF. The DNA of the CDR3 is TGTGCCAGCAGTTTTCTACAGGGGTTGAGAAATGGCTACACCTTC.

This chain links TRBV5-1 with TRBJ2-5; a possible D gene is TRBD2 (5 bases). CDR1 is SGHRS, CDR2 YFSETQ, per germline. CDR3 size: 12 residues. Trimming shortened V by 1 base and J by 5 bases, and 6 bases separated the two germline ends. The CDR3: CASSLSGETQYF. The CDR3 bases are TGCGCCAGCAGCTTGAGCGGTGAGACCCAGTACTTC. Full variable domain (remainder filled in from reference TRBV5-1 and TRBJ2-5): KAGVTQTPRYLIKTRGQQVTLSCSPISGHRSVSWYQQTPGQGLQFLFEYFSETQRNKGNFPGRFSGRQFSNSRSEMNVSTLELGDSALYLCASSLSGETQYFGPGTRLLVL.

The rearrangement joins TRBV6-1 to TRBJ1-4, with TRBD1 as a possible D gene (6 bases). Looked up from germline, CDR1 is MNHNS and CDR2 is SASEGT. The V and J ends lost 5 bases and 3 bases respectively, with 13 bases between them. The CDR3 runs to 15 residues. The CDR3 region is CASSRDRRSNEKLFF. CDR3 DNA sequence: TGTGCCAGCAGTCGTGACAGGCGATCTAATGAAAAACTGTTTTTT.

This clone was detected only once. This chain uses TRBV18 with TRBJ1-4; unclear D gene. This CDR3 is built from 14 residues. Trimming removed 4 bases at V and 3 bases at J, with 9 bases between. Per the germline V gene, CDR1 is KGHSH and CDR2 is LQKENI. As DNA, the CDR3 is TGTGCCAGCTCACTGGACCGTTCTAATGAAAAACTGTTTTTT. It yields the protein CASSLDRSNEKLFF.

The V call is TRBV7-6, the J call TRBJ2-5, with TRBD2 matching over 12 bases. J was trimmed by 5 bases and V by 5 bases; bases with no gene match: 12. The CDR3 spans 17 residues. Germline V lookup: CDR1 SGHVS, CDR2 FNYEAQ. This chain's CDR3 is CASSLVASGGARETQYF. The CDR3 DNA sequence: TGTGCCAGCAGCCTCGTGGCTAGCGGGGGGGCCAGGGAGACCCAGTACTTC.

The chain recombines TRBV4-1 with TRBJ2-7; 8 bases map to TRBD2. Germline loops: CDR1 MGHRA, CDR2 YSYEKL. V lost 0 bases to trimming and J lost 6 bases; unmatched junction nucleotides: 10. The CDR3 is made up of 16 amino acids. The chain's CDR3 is CASSQEAGVVTAEQYF. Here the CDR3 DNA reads TGCGCCAGCAGCCAAGAAGCGGGAGTAGTAACGGCCGAGCAGTACTTC.

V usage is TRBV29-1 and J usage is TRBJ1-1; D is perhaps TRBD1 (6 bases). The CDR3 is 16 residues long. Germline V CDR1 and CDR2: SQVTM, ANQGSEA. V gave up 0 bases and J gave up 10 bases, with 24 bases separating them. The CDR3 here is CSVEDIGGQVAYGAFF. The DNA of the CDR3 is TGCAGCGTTGAAGATATCGGGGGGCAGGTAGCGTATGGAGCTTTCTTT.

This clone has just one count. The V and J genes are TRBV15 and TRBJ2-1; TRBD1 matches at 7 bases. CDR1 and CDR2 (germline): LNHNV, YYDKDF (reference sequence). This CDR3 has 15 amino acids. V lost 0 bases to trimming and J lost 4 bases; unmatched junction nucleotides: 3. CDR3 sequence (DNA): TGTGCCACCAGCAGAGAGACAGGGCCGTACAATGAGCAGTTCTTC. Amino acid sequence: CATSRETGPYNEQFF.

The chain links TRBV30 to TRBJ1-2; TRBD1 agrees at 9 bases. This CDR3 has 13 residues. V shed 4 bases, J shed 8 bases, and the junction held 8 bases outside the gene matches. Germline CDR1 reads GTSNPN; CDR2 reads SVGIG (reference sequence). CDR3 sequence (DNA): TGTGCCTGGAATTACAGGGGGCGTACCGGCTACACCTTC. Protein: CAWNYRGRTGYTF.

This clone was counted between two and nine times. The CDR3 sequence is CASSPSGGADNEQFF. Here the CDR3 DNA reads TGTGCCAGCAGCCCGAGCGGGGGGGCCGACAATGAGCAGTTCTTC. V usage is TRBV4-2 and J usage is TRBJ2-1; 10 positions match TRBD2. This CDR3 spans 15 amino acids. V shed 4 bases, J shed 5 bases, and the junction held 5 bases outside the gene matches. Germline loops: CDR1 LGHNA, CDR2 YNFKEQ.

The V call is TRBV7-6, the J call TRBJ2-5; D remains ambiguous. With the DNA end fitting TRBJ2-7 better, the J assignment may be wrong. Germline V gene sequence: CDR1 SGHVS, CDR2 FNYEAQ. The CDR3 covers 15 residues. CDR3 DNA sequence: TGTGCCAGCAGCAAGGAAGCTGCCTCCTCCTACGAGCAGTACTTC. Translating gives CASSKEAASSYEQYF.

CDR3 sequence reads: CASSFILAGGSTDTQYF. DNA for the CDR3: TGTGCCAGCAGCTTTATACTAGCGGGGGGAAGCACAGATACGCAGTATTTT. The rearrangement uses TRBV7-2 and TRBJ2-3; 12 positions agree with TRBD2. Trimming took 3 bases from V and 0 from J; bases not matched to a gene: 4. This CDR3 has 17 residues. Looked up from germline, CDR1 is SGHTA and CDR2 is FQGNSA.

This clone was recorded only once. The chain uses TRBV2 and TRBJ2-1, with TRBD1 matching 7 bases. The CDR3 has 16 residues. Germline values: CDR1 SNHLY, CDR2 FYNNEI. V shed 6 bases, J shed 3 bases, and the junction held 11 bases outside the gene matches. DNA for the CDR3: TGTGCCAGCAGGACACTGGACAGGAGAGACTACAATGAGCAGTTCTTC. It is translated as CASRTLDRRDYNEQFF.

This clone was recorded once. CDR3 amino acids: CASRGGDYGYTF. The CDR3 DNA sequence: TGTGCCAGCAGGGGGGGTGACTATGGCTACACCTTC. The chain uses TRBV6-1 and TRBJ1-2; D might be TRBD1 (5 bases). With 6 bases removed from V and 3 bases from J, the gap between germline ends came to 8 bases. The germline CDR1 and CDR2 sequences are MNHNS and SASEGT. The CDR3 totals 12 residues.

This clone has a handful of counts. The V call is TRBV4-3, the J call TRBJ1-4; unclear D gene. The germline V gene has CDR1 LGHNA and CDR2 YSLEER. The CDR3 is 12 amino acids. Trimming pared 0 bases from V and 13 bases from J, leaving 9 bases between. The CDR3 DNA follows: TGCGCCAGCAGCCAAGATGGGTTTAGACTGTTTTTT. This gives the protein CASSQDGFRLFF.

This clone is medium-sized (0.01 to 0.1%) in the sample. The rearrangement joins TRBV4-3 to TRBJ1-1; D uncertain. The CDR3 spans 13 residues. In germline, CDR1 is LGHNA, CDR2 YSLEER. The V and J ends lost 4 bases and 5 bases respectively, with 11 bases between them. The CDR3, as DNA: TGCGCCAGCAGCCCCGAGCCCGGAACTGAAGCTTTCTTT. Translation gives CASSPEPGTEAFF.

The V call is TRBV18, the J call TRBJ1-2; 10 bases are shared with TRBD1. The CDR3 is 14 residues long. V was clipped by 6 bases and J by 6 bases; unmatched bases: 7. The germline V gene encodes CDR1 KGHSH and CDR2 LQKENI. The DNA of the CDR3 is TGTGCCAGCTCCGGCGGGACAGGGGAAAATGGCTACACCTTC. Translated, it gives CASSGGTGENGYTF.

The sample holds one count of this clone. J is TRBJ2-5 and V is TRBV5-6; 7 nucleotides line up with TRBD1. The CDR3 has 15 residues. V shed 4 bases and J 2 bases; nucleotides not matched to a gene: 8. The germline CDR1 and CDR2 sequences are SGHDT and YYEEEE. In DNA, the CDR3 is TGTGCCAGCAGCCTAAGGACAGGCGTACAAGAGACCCAGTACTTC. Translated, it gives CASSLRTGVQETQYF.

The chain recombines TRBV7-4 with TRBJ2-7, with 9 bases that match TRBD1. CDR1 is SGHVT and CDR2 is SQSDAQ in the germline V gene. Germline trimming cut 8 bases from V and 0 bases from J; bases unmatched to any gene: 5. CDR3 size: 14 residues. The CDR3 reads CASWPGQGSYEQYF. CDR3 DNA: TGTGCCAGCTGGCCGGGACAGGGCTCCTACGAGCAGTACTTC.